The TCR beta chain under discussion was sequenced for a study of naive and memory T cell subsets. Cells stained for CD3, CD4, CD8, CD45RA, CD27 and viability were sorted into four CD45RA/CD27 subsets. Both TRBC1 and TRBC2 were covered by a beta constant-region primer of two equimolar oligonucleotides. TCRdb re-derived calls from the UMI-ligation and nested PCR reads in MiXCR, one entry per CDR3 protein. The table lists about 80,000 distinct CDR3 sequences, around 13% of them singletons. V lost 5 bases and J 4 bases, leaving 20 bases between the germline ends. This CDR3 is built from 15 residues. CDR1 DFQATT and CDR2 SNEGSKA come from the germline V gene (reference sequence).

The chain combines TRBV20-1 with TRBJ1-1, with D perhaps TRBD1 (5 bases). The sequence was collected from a human donor in good health. Sequenced sample: central memory CD4+ T cells from blood. This CDR3 reads CSASSWGIKVTEAFF. CDR3 in DNA: TGCAGTGCTTCTTCTTGGGGGATAAAGGTCACTGAAGCTTTCTTT.